A selection of T cell receptor beta chains follows, all from one sample in a study of response to subunit inactivated influenza vaccine. TCRdb reprocessed the RT-PCR reads with MiXCR, giving one entry per CDR3 protein. The sample carries approximately 500,000 distinct CDR3 sequences, approximately 12% recorded once. This sample comprised PBMCs from blood, obtained 45 days after vaccination. These receptors came from a man aged 45 to 65 who received an inactivated influenza vaccine. Both conserved end residues are part of each CDR3.

CDR3 protein: CASSYREGGTEAFF; J gene: TRBJ1-1; V gene: TRBV6-5
CDR3 protein: CSARDEEGLAQQYF; J gene: TRBJ2-7; V gene: TRBV20-1
CDR3 protein: CASSSWRGASSYEQYF; J gene: TRBJ2-7; V gene: TRBV12-3/TRBV12-4
CDR3 protein: CASSLGDRGNSPLHF; J gene: TRBJ1-6; V gene: TRBV5-4
CDR3 protein: CASSLVWLAGNEQFF; J gene: TRBJ2-1; V gene: TRBV11-1
CDR3 protein: CASSPHLTNTGELFF; J gene: TRBJ2-2; V gene: TRBV11-2
CDR3 protein: CAISESVSSYNEQFF; J gene: TRBJ2-1; V gene: TRBV10-3
CDR3 protein: CASSDRASGELFF; J gene: TRBJ2-2; V gene: TRBV6-4
CDR3 protein: CASSLSPGNTIYF; J gene: TRBJ1-3; V gene: TRBV5-1
CDR3 protein: CASSQEDRAYEQYF; J gene: TRBJ2-7; V gene: TRBV4-3
CDR3 protein: CASSLSGRGTGELFF; J gene: TRBJ2-2; V gene: TRBV11-2
CDR3 protein: CASSPWTDEKLFF; J gene: TRBJ1-4; V gene: TRBV7-8
CDR3 protein: CASSTGVALFF; J gene: TRBJ2-2; V gene: TRBV6-5
CDR3 protein: CASSFGTGAETQYF; J gene: TRBJ2-5; V gene: TRBV7-8
CDR3 protein: CASSNDRGAMVGGYTF; J gene: TRBJ1-2; V gene: TRBV6-1
CDR3 protein: CASSAQGQLSGNTIYF; J gene: TRBJ1-3; V gene: TRBV7-2
CDR3 protein: CASSLWGPSNEQYF; J gene: TRBJ2-7; V gene: TRBV27
CDR3 protein: CAISDSRHPNTYEQYF; J gene: TRBJ2-7; V gene: TRBV10-3
CDR3 protein: CASSLSRLWQKNTEAFF; J gene: TRBJ1-1; V gene: TRBV7-8
CDR3 protein: CASSLTTDANTGELFF; J gene: TRBJ2-2; V gene: TRBV7-6
CDR3 protein: CASSQDSGVGGYTF; J gene: TRBJ1-2; V gene: TRBV4-2
CDR3 protein: CASSGLAGISYEQYF; J gene: TRBJ2-7; V gene: TRBV9
CDR3 protein: CASRKGGSGYNEQFF; J gene: TRBJ2-1; V gene: TRBV7-2
CDR3 protein: CAWSWDVGGGSPLHF; J gene: TRBJ1-6; V gene: TRBV30
CDR3 protein: CSVSSGHRSYNEQFF; J gene: TRBJ2-1; V gene: TRBV29-1
CDR3 protein: CSARDGQGAANEQYF; J gene: TRBJ2-7; V gene: TRBV20-1
CDR3 protein: CASSFRLGEQYF; J gene: TRBJ2-7; V gene: TRBV12-3/TRBV12-4
CDR3 protein: CASSRGLANEKLFF; J gene: TRBJ1-4; V gene: TRBV6-1
CDR3 protein: CASSQDLVSSYNEQFF; J gene: TRBJ2-1; V gene: TRBV14
CDR3 protein: CASSPPLGTGANVLTF; J gene: TRBJ2-6; V gene: TRBV18
CDR3 protein: CASSLRQGIAGGLHRSSYNEQFF; J gene: TRBJ2-1; V gene: TRBV12-3/TRBV12-4
CDR3 protein: CASSEEGWNYGYTF; J gene: TRBJ1-2; V gene: TRBV2
CDR3 protein: CASSLRILSGANVLTF; J gene: TRBJ2-6; V gene: TRBV7-8
CDR3 protein: CASSLIFSYEQYF; J gene: TRBJ2-7; V gene: TRBV5-1
CDR3 protein: CAISGGGGRRYNEQFF; J gene: TRBJ2-1; V gene: TRBV10-3
CDR3 protein: CASSVEPSGNEQFF; J gene: TRBJ2-1; V gene: TRBV9
CDR3 protein: CATSVGQFGTDTQYF; J gene: TRBJ2-3; V gene: TRBV24-1
CDR3 protein: CASSLQGPLRYEQYF; J gene: TRBJ2-7; V gene: TRBV18
CDR3 protein: CASSSDSPYGYTF; J gene: TRBJ1-2; V gene: TRBV6-2/TRBV6-3
CDR3 protein: CASSLGRGLETQYF; J gene: TRBJ2-5; V gene: TRBV7-2
CDR3 protein: CASSQANYLEQYF; J gene: TRBJ2-7; V gene: TRBV4-3